The clone carrying this T cell receptor beta chain has ten or more counts. This entry is derived from a study of Graves' ophthalmopathy and Graves' hyperthyroidism. Amplification of TCR beta CDR3 regions used RNA transcripts. HTBI primers were employed in first-round RT-PCR, then a second-round multiplex PCR followed. TCRdb re-called the multiplex PCR reads through MiXCR, storing one row per CDR3 protein. This table holds 350,000 to 450,000 distinct CDR3 sequences, 15% to 20% found once. Germline lookup yields CDR1 DFQATT and CDR2 SNEGSKA (reference sequence). CDR3 size: 13 residues. V was shortened by 1 base and J by 3 bases, with 10 bases between the two germline ends.

Sequenced: peripheral blood. The TCR sequence derives from a woman aged 18-35 years with Graves' ophthalmopathy. The chain recombines TRBV20-1 with TRBJ2-7; D may correspond to TRBD1 or TRBD2 (5 bases each). The CDR3 DNA is TGCAGTGCTAGAGCCCGGGACGGCTACGAGCAGTACTTC. It codes for CSARARDGYEQYF.